These 16 T cell receptor beta chains were all obtained from the same sample, sequenced in a study of blood T cell repertoires in COVID-19. TCRdb keeps only in-frame clones here, not all; method: immunoSEQ multiplex PCR. There are 65,000 to 85,000 clones in the sample; around 90% occur only once, and 6.9% lies in the top ten. Sequences were obtained from peripheral blood. The receptors were sampled from a human donor in a cohort sampled during active COVID-19.

The V call is TRBV5-1, the J call TRBJ2-2, with 11 bases fitting TRBD1. Germline V gives CDR1 SGHRS, CDR2 YFSETQ. J lost 6 bases, V lost 5 bases, and 3 bases had no gene match. The CDR3 extends over 14 amino acids. The CDR3 nucleotides read TGCGCCAGCAGGCGGGGACAGGGGGCCGGGGAGCTGTTTTTT. Translation: CASRRGQGAGELFF. The complete variable domain, with remaining parts taken from reference TRBV5-1 and TRBJ2-2, reads KAGVTQTPRYLIKTRGQQVTLSCSPISGHRSVSWYQQTPGQGLQFLFEYFSETQRNKGNFPGRFSGRQFSNSRSEMNVSTLELGDSALYLCASRRGQGAGELFFGEGSRLTVL.

The chain employs TRBV5-1 and TRBJ2-3, with 7 bases identical to TRBD2. From germline, CDR1 is SGHRS and CDR2 YFSETQ. With V trimmed by 1 base and J by 2 bases, 4 bases remained unmatched. This CDR3 contains 15 residues. CDR3 in DNA: TGCGCCAGCAGCTTGTCCGCGGGGGACACAGATACGCAGTATTTT. Amino acids: CASSLSAGDTDTQYF.

The V call is TRBV21-1, the J call TRBJ2-7; TRBD1 is the table's D call, not checked against the DNA. TRBV21-1 is annotated as a pseudogene. This CDR3 is 17 amino acids long. The CDR3 loop reads CASSKRGTGTGLYEQYF. CDR3 nucleotides: TGTGCCAGCAGCAAAAGGGGAACCGGGACAGGTCTCTACGAGCAGTACTTC.

This chain joins TRBV7-2 and TRBJ2-5; maybe TRBD1 (5 bases). Trimming removed 6 bases from V and 5 bases from J, with 10 bases in between. Looked up from germline, CDR1 is SGHTA and CDR2 is FQGNSA. This CDR3 is 12 amino acids long. The CDR3: CASSPGWETQYF. CDR3 bases: TGTGCCAGCAGTCCAGGGTGGGAGACCCAGTACTTC.

J is TRBJ2-1 and V is TRBV27; D gene ambiguous. The CDR3 contains 9 residues. V gave up 10 bases and J gave up 4 bases, with 2 bases separating them. Germline assignment: CDR1 MNHEY and CDR2 SMNVEV (reference sequence). CDR3 in amino acids: CATYNEQFF. The DNA for the CDR3 is TGTGCCACTTACAATGAGCAGTTCTTC.

This clone showed up just once. V and J are TRBV14 and TRBJ2-5, with D uncertain. The germline V gene has CDR1 SGHDN and CDR2 FVKESK. This CDR3 contains 14 residues. Trimming removed 6 bases from V and 7 bases from J, with 18 bases in between. The CDR3 DNA is TGTGCCAGCAGTCCAAGAAAGTACCCGGTGACCCAGTACTTC. Encoded protein: CASSPRKYPVTQYF.

The chain is built from TRBV10-3 and TRBJ2-7; D is possibly TRBD2 (5 bases). The ends were cut back, 7 bases at V and 0 bases at J, with 13 bases in the middle. CDR1 ENHRY and CDR2 SYGVKD come from the germline V gene. CDR3 length equals 14 residues. CDR3 bases: TGTGCCATCAAGGTCGGGGTGGACTCCTACGAGCAGTACTTC. Protein product: CAIKVGVDSYEQYF.

The chain combines TRBV6-6 with TRBJ2-7; no clear D gene. The CDR3 totals 12 residues. With 6 bases removed from V and 5 bases from J, the gap between germline ends came to 11 bases. Looked up from germline, CDR1 is MNHNY and CDR2 is SVGAGI (reference sequence). The CDR3 bases are TGTGCCAGCAGCCCCTTGAGTAACGAGCAGTACTTC. Amino acid sequence: CASSPLSNEQYF.

The chain recombines TRBV7-9 with TRBJ2-5; 10 bases are a match to TRBD2. Germline trimming cut 5 bases from V and 4 bases from J; bases unmatched to any gene: 13. CDR1 is SEHNR, CDR2 FQNEAQ, per germline (reference sequence). The CDR3 loop spans 17 amino acids. The CDR3 DNA sequence: TGTGCCAGCAGCGCGCCTCTAGCGGGGGCCCCTGGAGAGACCCAGTACTTC. It specifies CASSAPLAGAPGETQYF. The full variable domain, in which reference TRBV7-9 and TRBJ2-5 provide the parts outside the CDR3, is DTGVSQNPRHKITKRGQNVTFRCDPISEHNRLYWYRQTLGQGPEFLTYFQNEAQLEKSRLLSDRFSAERPKGSFSTLEIQRTEQGDSAMYLCASSAPLAGAPGETQYFGPGTRLLVL.

This rearrangement joins TRBV28 to TRBJ2-3; 12 bases align to TRBD2. J lost 3 bases, V lost 5 bases, and 18 bases had no gene match. CDR1 is MDHEN, CDR2 SYDVKM, per germline. The CDR3 sequence is 20 residues long. The CDR3 is CASSPGTSGFSKGVTDTQYF. CDR3 nucleotides: TGTGCCAGCAGTCCCGGGACTAGCGGGTTCTCAAAAGGCGTAACAGATACGCAGTATTTT.

This chain uses TRBV6-5 with TRBJ2-3; 9 bases match TRBD1. The junction had 10 bases not matched to a gene; V was cut back by 6 bases and J by 6 bases. CDR1 and CDR2 (germline): MNHEY, SVGAGI. The CDR3 length is 15 residues. The CDR3 coding sequence is TGTGCCAGCAGACGAGGGACAGGGTCAGGGGATACGCAGTATTTT. This gives the protein CASRRGTGSGDTQYF.

The chain uses TRBV28 and TRBJ1-2, with D tentatively TRBD1 (6 bases). The germline V gene has CDR1 MDHEN and CDR2 SYDVKM. This CDR3 spans 12 amino acids. In DNA form, the CDR3 reads TGTGGAGGCGGACAGCCTAACTATGGCTACACCTTC. Translated, it gives CGGGQPNYGYTF.

This chain joins TRBV4-2 and TRBJ1-6, with 11 bases lining up with TRBD1. The CDR3 spans 16 residues. J lost 10 bases, V lost 0 bases, and 5 bases had no gene match. Germline V gene data show CDR1 as LGHNA and CDR2 as YNFKEQ. DNA for the CDR3: TGTGCCAGCAGCCAAGATGGGGGGACAGGGGGGTCACCCCTCCACTTT. Its protein product is CASSQDGGTGGSPLHF.

V usage is TRBV5-6 and J usage is TRBJ2-7; D is perhaps TRBD2 (5 bases). This CDR3 is built from 12 residues. The V end was cut by 2 bases, the J end by 6 bases, with 9 bases between. CDR1 is SGHDT and CDR2 is YYEEEE in the germline V gene. The CDR3 region is CASSFRGTEQYF. The CDR3, as DNA: TGTGCCAGCAGCTTCCGGGGAACCGAGCAGTACTTC.

This chain connects TRBV20-1 to TRBJ1-2; D unresolved. V lost 2 bases and J 5 bases, leaving 6 bases between the germline ends. This CDR3 comprises 11 residues. The germline V gene has CDR1 DFQATT and CDR2 SNEGSKA (reference sequence). CDR3 loop: CSARSGYGYTF. The DNA for the CDR3 is TGCAGTGCTAGATCGGGTTATGGCTACACCTTC.

The chain joins TRBV19 to TRBJ2-3; 7 positions match TRBD1. V gave up 7 bases and J gave up 8 bases; unmatched junction bases: 15. Germline V gives CDR1 LNHDA, CDR2 SQIVND (reference sequence). The CDR3 runs 15 residues. CDR3 DNA: TGTGCCAGTAAAGGGAACGACCTTTCAGGGGGTACGCAGTATTTT. It encodes CASKGNDLSGGTQYF.